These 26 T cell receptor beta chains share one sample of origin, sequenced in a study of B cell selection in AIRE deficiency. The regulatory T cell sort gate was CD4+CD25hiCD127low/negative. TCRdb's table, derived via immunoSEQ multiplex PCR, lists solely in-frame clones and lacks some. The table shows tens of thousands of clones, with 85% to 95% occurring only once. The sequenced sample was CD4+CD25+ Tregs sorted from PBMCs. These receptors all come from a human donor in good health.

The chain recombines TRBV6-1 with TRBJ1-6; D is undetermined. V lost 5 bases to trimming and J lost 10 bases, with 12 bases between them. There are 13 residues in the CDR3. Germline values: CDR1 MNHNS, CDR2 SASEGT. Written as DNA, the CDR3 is TGTGCCAGCAGTCCCTCCCACCGATCACCCCTCCACTTT. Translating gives CASSPSHRSPLHF.

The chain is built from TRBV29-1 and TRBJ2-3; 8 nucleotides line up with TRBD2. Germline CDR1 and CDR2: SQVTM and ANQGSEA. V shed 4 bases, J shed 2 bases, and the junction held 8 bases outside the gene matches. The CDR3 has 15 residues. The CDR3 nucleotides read TGCAGCGTTGCGAGAATAGCGGGATTCACAGATACGCAGTATTTT. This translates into CSVARIAGFTDTQYF.

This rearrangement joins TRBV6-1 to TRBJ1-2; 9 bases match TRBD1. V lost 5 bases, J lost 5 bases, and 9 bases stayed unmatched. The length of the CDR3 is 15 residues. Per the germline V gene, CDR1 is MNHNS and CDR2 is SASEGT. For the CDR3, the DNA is TGTGCCAGCAGTTTGCTGACAGGGGGATTTTATGGCTACACCTTC. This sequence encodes CASSLLTGGFYGYTF.

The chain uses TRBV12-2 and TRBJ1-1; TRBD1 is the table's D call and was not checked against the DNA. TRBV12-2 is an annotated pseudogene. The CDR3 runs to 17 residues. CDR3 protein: CASRLARQTLMNTEAFF. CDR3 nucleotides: TGTGCAAGTCGCTTAGCACGACAGACCCTCATGAACACTGAAGCTTTCTTT.

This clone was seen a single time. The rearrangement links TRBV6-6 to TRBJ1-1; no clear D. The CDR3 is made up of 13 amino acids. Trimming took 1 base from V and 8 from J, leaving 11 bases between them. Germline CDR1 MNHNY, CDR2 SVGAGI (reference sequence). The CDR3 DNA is TGTGCCAGCAGTTACTTCCAACAGTTCGAAGCTTTCTTT. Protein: CASSYFQQFEAFF.

The DNA for the CDR3 is TGTGCCAGTAGGCCTAAAAGCGGGACAGGGTCTAGGAATGAGCAGTTCTTC. Amino acid sequence: CASRPKSGTGSRNEQFF. V is TRBV19 and J is TRBJ2-1; 9 bases are shared with TRBD1. This CDR3 has 17 residues. Germline values: CDR1 LNHDA, CDR2 SQIVND (reference sequence). With 6 bases clipped from V and 7 bases from J, the junction kept 16 bases outside the gene matches.

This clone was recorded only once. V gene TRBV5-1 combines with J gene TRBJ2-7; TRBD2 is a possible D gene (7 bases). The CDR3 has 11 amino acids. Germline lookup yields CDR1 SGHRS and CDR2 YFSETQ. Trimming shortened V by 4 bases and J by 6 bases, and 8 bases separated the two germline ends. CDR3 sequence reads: CASSRGGEQYF. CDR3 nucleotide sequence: TGCGCCAGCAGCAGGGGGGGCGAGCAGTACTTC. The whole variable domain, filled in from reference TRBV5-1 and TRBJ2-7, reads KAGVTQTPRYLIKTRGQQVTLSCSPISGHRSVSWYQQTPGQGLQFLFEYFSETQRNKGNFPGRFSGRQFSNSRSEMNVSTLELGDSALYLCASSRGGEQYFGPGTRLTVT.

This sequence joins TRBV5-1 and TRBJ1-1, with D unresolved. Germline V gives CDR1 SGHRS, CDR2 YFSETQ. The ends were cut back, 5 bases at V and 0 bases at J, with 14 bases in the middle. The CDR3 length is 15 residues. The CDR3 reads CASRGQALMNTEAFF. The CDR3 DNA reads TGCGCCAGCAGGGGTCAGGCCCTAATGAACACTGAAGCTTTCTTT.

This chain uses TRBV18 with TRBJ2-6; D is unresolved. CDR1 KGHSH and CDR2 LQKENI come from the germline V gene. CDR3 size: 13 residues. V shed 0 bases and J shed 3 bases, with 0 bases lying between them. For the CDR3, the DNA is TGTGCCAGCTCACCACCTGGGGCCAACGTCCTGACTTTC. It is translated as CASSPPGANVLTF.

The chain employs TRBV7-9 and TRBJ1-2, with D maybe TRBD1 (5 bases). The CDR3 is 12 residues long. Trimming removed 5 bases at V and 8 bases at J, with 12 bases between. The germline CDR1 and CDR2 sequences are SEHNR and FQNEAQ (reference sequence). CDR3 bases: TGTGCCAGCAGCCCCCAGGGAGACGGCTACACCTTC. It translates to CASSPQGDGYTF.

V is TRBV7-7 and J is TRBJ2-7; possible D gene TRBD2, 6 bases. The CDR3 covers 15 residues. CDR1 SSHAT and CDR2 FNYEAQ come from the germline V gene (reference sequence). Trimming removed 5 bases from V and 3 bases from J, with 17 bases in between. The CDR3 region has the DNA TGTGCCAGCAGCACACAAGCGGGTTGGAACTACGAGCAGTACTTC. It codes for CASSTQAGWNYEQYF.

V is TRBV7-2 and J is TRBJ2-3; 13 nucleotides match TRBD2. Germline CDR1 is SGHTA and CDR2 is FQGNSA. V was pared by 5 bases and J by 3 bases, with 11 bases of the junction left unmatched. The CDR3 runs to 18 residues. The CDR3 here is CASSPRTSGGPRTDTQYF. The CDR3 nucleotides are TGTGCCAGCAGCCCTAGGACTAGCGGGGGCCCGAGGACAGATACGCAGTATTTT.

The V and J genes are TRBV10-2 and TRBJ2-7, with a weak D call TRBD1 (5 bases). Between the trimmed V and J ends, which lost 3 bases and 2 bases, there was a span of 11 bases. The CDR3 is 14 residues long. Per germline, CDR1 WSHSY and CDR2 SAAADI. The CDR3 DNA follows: TGCGCCAGCAGTGACTCAGGGTTGACCTACGAGCAGTACTTC. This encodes CASSDSGLTYEQYF.

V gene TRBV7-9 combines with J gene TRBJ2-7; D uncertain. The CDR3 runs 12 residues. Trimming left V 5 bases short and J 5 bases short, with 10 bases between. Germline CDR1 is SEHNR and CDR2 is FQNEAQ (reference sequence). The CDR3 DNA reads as TGTGCCAGCAGCCCCTGGACGAACGAGCAGTACTTC. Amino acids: CASSPWTNEQYF.

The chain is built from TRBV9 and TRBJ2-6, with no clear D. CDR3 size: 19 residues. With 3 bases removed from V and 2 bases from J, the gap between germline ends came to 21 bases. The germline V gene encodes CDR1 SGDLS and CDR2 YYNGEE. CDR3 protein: CASSDPFDTLSPGANVLTF. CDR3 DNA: TGTGCCAGCAGCGACCCCTTTGACACCCTTTCTCCTGGGGCCAACGTCCTGACTTTC.

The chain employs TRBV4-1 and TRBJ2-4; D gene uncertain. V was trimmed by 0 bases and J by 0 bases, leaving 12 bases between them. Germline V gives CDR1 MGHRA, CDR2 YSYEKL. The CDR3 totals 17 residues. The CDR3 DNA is TGCGCCAGCAGCCAAGAGGGCCGGTTGCTAGCCAAAAACATTCAGTACTTC. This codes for CASSQEGRLLAKNIQYF.

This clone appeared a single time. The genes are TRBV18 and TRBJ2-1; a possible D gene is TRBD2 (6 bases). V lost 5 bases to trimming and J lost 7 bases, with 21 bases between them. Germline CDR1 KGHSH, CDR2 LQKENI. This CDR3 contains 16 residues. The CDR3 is CASSALTGGLRNEQFF. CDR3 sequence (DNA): TGTGCCAGCTCAGCTCTTACCGGGGGATTGAGGAATGAGCAGTTCTTC.

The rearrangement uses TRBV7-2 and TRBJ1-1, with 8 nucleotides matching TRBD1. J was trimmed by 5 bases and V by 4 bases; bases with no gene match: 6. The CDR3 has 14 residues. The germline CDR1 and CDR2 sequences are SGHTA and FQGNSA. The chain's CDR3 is CASSSQGAGTEAFF. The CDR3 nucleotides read TGTGCCAGCAGCTCTCAGGGGGCGGGAACTGAAGCTTTCTTT.

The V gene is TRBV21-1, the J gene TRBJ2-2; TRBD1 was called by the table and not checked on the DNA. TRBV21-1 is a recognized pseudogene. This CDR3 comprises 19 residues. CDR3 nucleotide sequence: TGTGCCAGCAGCACCACAGGGGCCGTCGAGTTTTCGAACACCGGGGAGCTGTTTTTT. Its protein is CASSTTGAVEFSNTGELFF.

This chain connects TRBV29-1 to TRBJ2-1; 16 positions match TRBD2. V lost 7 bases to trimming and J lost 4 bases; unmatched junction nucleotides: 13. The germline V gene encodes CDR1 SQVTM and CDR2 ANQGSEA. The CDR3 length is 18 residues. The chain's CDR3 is CSAGGGLAGGRHYNEQFF. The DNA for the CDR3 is TGCAGCGCTGGCGGGGGACTAGCGGGAGGGAGGCATTACAATGAGCAGTTCTTC.

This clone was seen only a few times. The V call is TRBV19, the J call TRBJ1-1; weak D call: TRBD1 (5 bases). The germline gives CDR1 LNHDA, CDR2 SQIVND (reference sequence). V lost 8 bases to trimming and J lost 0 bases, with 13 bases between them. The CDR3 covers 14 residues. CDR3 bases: TGTGCCAGTGCGACACAGGTTATGAACACTGAAGCTTTCTTT. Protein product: CASATQVMNTEAFF.

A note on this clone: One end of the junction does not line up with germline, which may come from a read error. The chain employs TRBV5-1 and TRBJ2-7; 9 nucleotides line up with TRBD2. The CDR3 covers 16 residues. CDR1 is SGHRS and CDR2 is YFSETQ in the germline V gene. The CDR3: CASSLVASGITYGQYF. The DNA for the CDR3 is TGCGCCAGCAGCTTGGTTGCTAGCGGGATTACCTACGGGCAGTACTTC.

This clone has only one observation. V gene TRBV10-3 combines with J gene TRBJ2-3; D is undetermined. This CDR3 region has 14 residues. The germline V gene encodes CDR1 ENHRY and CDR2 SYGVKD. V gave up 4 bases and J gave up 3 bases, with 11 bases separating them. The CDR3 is CAISGSRGTDTQYF. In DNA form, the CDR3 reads TGTGCCATCAGTGGTTCCCGCGGTACAGATACGCAGTATTTT.

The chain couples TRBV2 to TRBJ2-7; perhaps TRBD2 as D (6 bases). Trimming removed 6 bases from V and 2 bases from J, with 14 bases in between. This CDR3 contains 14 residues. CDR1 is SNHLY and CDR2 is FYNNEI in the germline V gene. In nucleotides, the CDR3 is TGTGCCAGCAGGTCCGGGACTGGCACCTACGAGCAGTACTTC. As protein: CASRSGTGTYEQYF.

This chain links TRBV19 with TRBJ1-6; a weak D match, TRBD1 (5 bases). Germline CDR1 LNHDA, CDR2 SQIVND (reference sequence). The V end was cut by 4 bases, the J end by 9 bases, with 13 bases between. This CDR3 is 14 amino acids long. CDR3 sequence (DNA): TGTGCCAGTAGTACGCGGGACCCTGGTTCACCCCTCCACTTT. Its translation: CASSTRDPGSPLHF.

CDR3 in amino acids: CASSSQMGSTEAFF. DNA for the CDR3: TGTGCCAGCTCATCACAGATGGGATCAACTGAAGCTTTCTTT. The genes are TRBV18 and TRBJ1-1; D call uncertain. Trimming cost V 5 bases and J 5 bases, with 15 bases left between them. This CDR3 is 14 amino acids long. Germline CDR1 KGHSH, CDR2 LQKENI. The entire variable domain, with the rest obtained from reference TRBV18 and TRBJ1-1, is as follows: NAGVMQNPRHLVRRRGQEARLRCSPMKGHSHVYWYRQLPEEGLKFMVYLQKENIIDESGMPKERFSAEFPKEGPSILRIQQVVRGDSAAYFCASSSQMGSTEAFFGQGTRLTVV.